A selection of T cell receptor beta chains follows, all from one sample in a study of T cell responses to AZD1222 COVID-19 vaccine. The method was immunoSEQ multiplex PCR; TCRdb's version includes in-frame clones alone and lacks a portion of them. The table includes some 180,000 clones, 80% to 95% detected once. This material consisted of peripheral blood, taken on day 0 of AZD1222 vaccination. Receptor source: an adult in good health. Each CDR3 is given with its conserved first and last residue. D genes are given only for firm matches. A row's size may be missing; if present it is once, few, many or a size class.

D gene	clone size	CDR3 length	V gene	J gene	CDR3 DNA	CDR3 protein
.	.	15	TRBV15	TRBJ2-7	TGTGCCACCAGAAAAAACCGCTGGGGCTCCTACGAGCAGTACTTC	CATRKNRWGSYEQYF
TRBD2	few	15	TRBV15	TRBJ2-1	TGTGCCACCAGCAGAGATCGGGAGGGATACAATGAGCAGTTCTTC	CATSRDREGYNEQFF
.	.	13	TRBV30	TRBJ1-2	TGTGCCTCCTCGACAGGCCCTGTCTATGGCTACACCTTC	CASSTGPVYGYTF
.	.	12	TRBV6-1	TRBJ1-5	TGTGCCAGCACCCCCAGGGATCAGCCCCAGCATTTT	CASTPRDQPQHF
.	.	13	TRBV2	TRBJ2-2	TGTGCCTTACAGCCCGGAGGCCCCGGGGAGCTGTTTTTT	CALQPGGPGELFF
TRBD2	.	18	TRBV2	TRBJ2-3	TGTGCCTCCAGATCCGGGACTAGCGGGCCTGCTAGCACAGATACGCAGTATTTT	CASRSGTSGPASTDTQYF
.	.	15	TRBV6-2/TRBV6-3	TRBJ1-5	TGTGCCAGCAGCATTACAGGGTACAGCAATCAGCCCCAGCATTTT	CASSITGYSNQPQHF
.	.	13	TRBV5-4	TRBJ2-5	TGTGCCAGCAGCTTGAGACAGGAAGGGACCCAGTACTTC	CASSLRQEGTQYF
TRBD2	.	17	TRBV18	TRBJ2-3	TGTGCCAGCTCACCGTGGCGAGCGGGGGAGATCCCAGATACGCAGTATTTT	CASSPWRAGEIPDTQYF
.	once	15	TRBV11-3	TRBJ2-3	TGTGCCAGCAGCCGGACGTACAGGGGCACAGATACGCAGTATTTT	CASSRTYRGTDTQYF